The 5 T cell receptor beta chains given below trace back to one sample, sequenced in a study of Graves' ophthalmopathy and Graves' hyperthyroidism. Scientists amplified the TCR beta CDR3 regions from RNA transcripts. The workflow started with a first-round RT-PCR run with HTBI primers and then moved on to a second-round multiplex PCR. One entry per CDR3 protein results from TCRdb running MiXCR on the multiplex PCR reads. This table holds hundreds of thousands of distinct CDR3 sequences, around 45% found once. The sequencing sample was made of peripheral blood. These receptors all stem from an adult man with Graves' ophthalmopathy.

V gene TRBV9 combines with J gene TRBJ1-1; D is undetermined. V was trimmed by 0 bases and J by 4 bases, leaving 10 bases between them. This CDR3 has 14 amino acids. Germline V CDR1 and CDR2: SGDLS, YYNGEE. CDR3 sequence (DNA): TGTGCCAGCAGCGTAGGACTGTCCGGCACTGAAGCTTTCTTT. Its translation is CASSVGLSGTEAFF. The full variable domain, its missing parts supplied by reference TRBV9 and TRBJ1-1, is DSGVTQTPKHLITATGQRVTLRCSPRSGDLSVYWYQQSLDQGLQFLIQYYNGEERAKGNILERFSAQQFPDLHSELNLSSLELGDSALYFCASSVGLSGTEAFFGQGTRLTVV.

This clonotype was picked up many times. CDR3 DNA: TGTGCCAGCAGTGACAAGGAGAACACTGAAGCTTTCTTT. This gives the protein CASSDKENTEAFF. The rearrangement joins TRBV6-4 to TRBJ1-1; D is unclear. V was cut by 2 bases and J by 1 base, with 5 bases left in between. The CDR3 sequence is 13 residues long. Germline-derived CDR1 and CDR2 are MRHNA and SNTAGT.

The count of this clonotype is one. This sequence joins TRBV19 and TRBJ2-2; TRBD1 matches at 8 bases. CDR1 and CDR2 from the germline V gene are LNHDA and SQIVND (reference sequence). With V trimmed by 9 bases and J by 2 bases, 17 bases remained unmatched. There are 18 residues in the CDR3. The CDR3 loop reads CASSSRGRGLKNTGELFF. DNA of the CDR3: TGTGCCAGCAGCTCGAGGGGCAGGGGGCTAAAAAACACCGGGGAGCTGTTTTTT.

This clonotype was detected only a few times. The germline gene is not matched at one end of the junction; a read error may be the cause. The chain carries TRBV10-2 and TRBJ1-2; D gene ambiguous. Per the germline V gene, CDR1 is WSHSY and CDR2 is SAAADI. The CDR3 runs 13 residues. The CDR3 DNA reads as TGCGCCAGCAGTGACAGGCGGGATTCTCCCCCTCTCTTC. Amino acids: CASSDRRDSPPLF.

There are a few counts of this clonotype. CDR3 in DNA: TGCGCCAGCAGCTTGGCAGGGACCACTGAAGCTTTCTTT. As protein: CASSLAGTTEAFF. The chain couples TRBV5-1 to TRBJ1-1; the D gene is possibly TRBD1 (5 bases). Germline CDR1 and CDR2: SGHRS and YFSETQ. The V gene lost 0 bases and the J gene lost 4 bases, with 7 bases spanning the gap. The CDR3 covers 13 residues.